The present T cell receptor (beta chain) was sequenced within a study of untreated major depressive disorder. General study points: CD4+ T cells from depressed patients used TRBV05-01 (Vbeta 5.1) more often than controls. TRBV25-01 and TRBV02-01 usage differences were not statistically significant.

Of note for this clone: The target antigen is unknown.

Clones were read by immunoSEQ multiplex PCR, and TCRdb kept only the in-frame ones, dropping some. The sample shows around 20,000 clones, roughly 91% of them seen only once. The ends were cut back, 4 bases at V and 1 base at J, with 8 bases in the middle. Germline CDR1 is SGHDN and CDR2 is FVKESK. The CDR3 has 13 residues. Specimen: CD4+ T cells from PBMCs. The source of this sequence is a woman between 40 and 50 years old in good health. This rearrangement joins TRBV14 to TRBJ2-7; possibly TRBD1 for D (6 bases). The CDR3 region has the DNA TGTGCCAGCAGCCTAACAGGGTCCTACGAGCAGTACTTC. This sequence encodes CASSLTGSYEQYF.